Each of the 8 T cell receptor beta chains below was sequenced from the same sample in a study of T cell repertoires in cytomegalovirus infection. One entry per CDR3 protein results from TCRdb running MiXCR on the reads. Here the sample spans about 450,000 distinct CDR3 sequences, approximately 31% being singletons. The sample comprised PBMCs. The receptors here all came from a human donor in good health (CMV status not recorded). Some clones in this sample may be carry-over from other donors' samples.

The chain carries TRBV19 and TRBJ1-1, with no clear D. There are 14 residues in the CDR3. The V end lost 3 bases, the J end lost 3 bases, and 11 bases lay between the germline ends. Germline lookup yields CDR1 LNHDA and CDR2 SQIVND (reference sequence). The CDR3 DNA is TGTGCCAGTAGTATTAAGGTCGAGTACACTGAAGCTTTCTTT. Translated: CASSIKVEYTEAFF.

The J gene is TRBJ1-1, the V gene TRBV28, with 7 bases that match TRBD1. This CDR3 comprises 14 residues. The V and J ends lost 8 bases and 3 bases, in that order; junction bases with no gene match: 9. Germline CDR1 MDHEN, CDR2 SYDVKM. The CDR3 is CASFAGGRYTEAFF. The CDR3 DNA sequence: TGTGCCAGCTTTGCAGGGGGTAGGTACACTGAAGCTTTCTTT.

The chain has TRBV4-1 and TRBJ2-1; a possible D gene is TRBD2 (5 bases). Looked up from germline, CDR1 is MGHRA and CDR2 is YSYEKL. There are 16 residues in the CDR3. The V end was cut by 0 bases, the J end by 1 base, with 10 bases between. CDR3 loop: CASSQEVAYSYNEQFF. The CDR3 nucleotides read TGCGCCAGCAGCCAAGAGGTAGCGTATTCCTACAATGAGCAGTTCTTC.

This clonotype has a count of ten or more. V usage is TRBV7-8 and J usage is TRBJ1-6; D unclear. From germline, CDR1 is SGHVS and CDR2 FQNEAQ. The ends were cut back, 0 bases at V and 0 bases at J, with 12 bases in the middle. The CDR3 is made up of 18 amino acids. CDR3 sequence: CASSLARAQSSYNSPLHF. In nucleotides, the CDR3 is TGTGCCAGCAGCTTAGCTAGGGCCCAGAGCTCCTATAATTCACCCCTCCACTTT.

The rearrangement joins TRBV28 to TRBJ2-5; 12 bases match TRBD1. The CDR3 runs to 17 residues. Germline lookup yields CDR1 MDHEN and CDR2 SYDVKM. V trimming: 3 bases; J trimming: 4 bases; junction bases outside the gene matches: 9. The CDR3 loop reads CASSLPYRDRGLETQYF. CDR3 bases: TGTGCCAGCAGTTTGCCCTACCGGGACAGGGGGCTAGAGACCCAGTACTTC.

This clonotype was counted a few times. The chain employs TRBV11-2 and TRBJ2-1; 9 bases are a match to TRBD1. Looked up from germline, CDR1 is SGHAT and CDR2 is FQNNGV. CDR3 size: 17 residues. Unmatched junction bases numbered 20, after V lost 7 bases and J lost 10 bases. The CDR3 here is CASTRQGVPPRNREQFF. The CDR3 region has the DNA TGTGCCAGCACCCGACAGGGGGTTCCACCAAGAAATCGGGAGCAGTTCTTC.

The chain joins TRBV10-3 to TRBJ2-7; D might be TRBD2 (6 bases). CDR3 length: 14 residues. CDR1 and CDR2 (germline): ENHRY, SYGVKD. Trimming removed 8 bases at V and 3 bases at J, with 17 bases between. CDR3 loop: CAIRRQEGFYEQYF. CDR3 DNA sequence: TGTGCCATCCGAAGGCAGGAGGGTTTCTACGAGCAGTACTTC.

This clonotype was observed many times. The V call is TRBV7-6, the J call TRBJ1-6, with D possibly matching TRBD1 (5 bases). The germline V gene has CDR1 SGHVS and CDR2 FNYEAQ. The germline V and J ends were trimmed by 1 base and 4 bases, with 11 bases remaining between them. The CDR3 totals 16 residues. The CDR3 here is CASSLGSRGYNSPLHF. Written as DNA, the CDR3 is TGTGCCAGCAGCTTAGGAAGCCGGGGGTATAATTCACCCCTCCACTTT.